These 26 T cell receptor beta chains were all obtained from the same sample, sequenced in a study of T-cell reconstitution after alpha-beta-depleted transplantation in children listed by TCRdb under 2016. The investigation overall reported the following: Over the following months the frequencies of hyperexpanded clones went down, and after one year T-cell counts and TCRbeta diversity were mostly credited to newly produced T cells.

What the treatment or condition label conveys for this sample: allogeneic hematopoietic cell transplantation with graft depleted of TCRalphabeta T cells and CD19 B cells. No antigen has been identified for these receptors. Library prep was done by PCR. The instrument given in TCRdb is Illumina HiSeq 2500. Molecular barcoding was employed in the preparation of TCR libraries, with unique molecular identifiers being used to normalize TCRbeta repertoire quantification. TCRdb itself trimmed the public reads at Q25 with fastp, ran MiXCR and retained productive beta chains. Merged by CDR3 protein, the rows form single entries marked with the most common genes and DNA. The sample contains some 300,000 distinct CDR3 sequences, roughly 7.8% of them found a single time. The leading ten clones occupy 9.1% of the sample. The starting material was peripheral blood, obtained 360 days after TCRalphabeta/CD19-depleted stem cell transplant. The receptors stem from a female patient between 2 and 15 years old who had a stem cell transplant for Fanconi anemia, so the T cells may come from the graft donor.

This clonotype has a count of ten or more. The chain uses TRBV4-3 and TRBJ2-1; 7 nucleotides line up with TRBD1. The CDR3 spans 14 residues. The germline V gene encodes CDR1 LGHNA and CDR2 YSLEER. The ends lost 1 base at V and 7 bases at J; junction bases unmatched: 4. DNA of the CDR3: TGCGCCAGCAGCCAAGTGGCACAGGGGAATGAGCAGTTCTTC. Protein: CASSQVAQGNEQFF.

This clonotype showed up many times. The chain links TRBV4-1 to TRBJ2-7; D might be TRBD1 (6 bases). Trimming shortened V by 0 bases and J by 2 bases, and 8 bases separated the two germline ends. This CDR3 has 14 amino acids. Looked up from germline, CDR1 is MGHRA and CDR2 is YSYEKL. CDR3 residues: CASSQEGQTYEQYF. The CDR3 coding sequence is TGCGCCAGCAGCCAAGAGGGACAAACCTACGAGCAGTACTTC.

This clonotype was detected many times. The rearrangement joins TRBV12-3 or TRBV12-4 to TRBJ2-1; D is perhaps TRBD2 (5 bases). Trimming removed 1 base at V and 0 bases at J, with 13 bases between. The CDR3 length is 17 residues. The CDR3 reads CASSLGQTISSYNEQFF. The CDR3 DNA reads as TGTGCCAGCAGTTTAGGTCAGACTATCAGCTCCTACAATGAGCAGTTCTTC.

A few counts support this clonotype. The chain links TRBV7-9 to TRBJ1-1; maybe TRBD1 (5 bases). Trimming took off 10 bases at V and 5 bases at J, with 17 bases between the two ends. Germline V lookup: CDR1 SEHNR, CDR2 FQNEAQ (reference sequence). CDR3 length: 13 amino acids. The DNA for the CDR3 is TGTGCCACCGCGGGAGGGGAAAAAACTGAAGCTTTCTTT. This encodes CATAGGEKTEAFF. The whole variable domain, remainder taken from reference TRBV7-9 and TRBJ1-1, is DTGVSQNPRHKITKRGQNVTFRCDPISEHNRLYWYRQTLGQGPEFLTYFQNEAQLEKSRLLSDRFSAERPKGSFSTLEIQRTEQGDSAMYLCATAGGEKTEAFFGQGTRLTVV.

Ten or more counts support this clonotype. The chain combines TRBV12-3 or TRBV12-4 with TRBJ1-2; 7 bases line up with TRBD1. Germline trimming cut 1 base from V and 4 bases from J; bases unmatched to any gene: 6. The CDR3 is made up of 15 amino acids. In DNA, the CDR3 is TGTGCCAGCAGTTTAGGGGACAGTCTCGGCTATGGCTACACCTTC. This translates into CASSLGDSLGYGYTF.

This clonotype showed up many times. CDR3 protein: CASSSRGRTRSGANVLTF. For the CDR3, the DNA is TGTGCCAGCAGTTCCAGGGGGCGCACACGGTCTGGGGCCAACGTCCTGACTTTC. V and J are TRBV28 and TRBJ2-6; 8 nucleotides align to TRBD1. The CDR3 totals 18 residues. From germline, CDR1 is MDHEN and CDR2 SYDVKM. The V segment lost 4 bases and the J segment 1 base; nucleotides outside the gene matches: 9.

This clonotype occurred many times. The chain recombines TRBV12-3 or TRBV12-4 with TRBJ2-5; D unresolved. V lost 6 bases, J lost 0 bases, and 5 bases lay in between. The CDR3 contains 12 residues. CDR3 loop: CASREYQETQYF. In DNA form, the CDR3 reads TGTGCCAGCAGAGAGTACCAAGAGACCCAGTACTTC.

This sequence joins TRBV27 and TRBJ1-2, with a possible D match to TRBD1 (5 bases). Trimming shortened V by 3 bases and J by 4 bases, and 9 bases separated the two germline ends. The CDR3 totals 13 residues. Germline assignment: CDR1 MNHEY and CDR2 SMNVEV (reference sequence). CDR3 protein: CASSFRGPYGYTF. The CDR3 bases are TGTGCCAGCAGTTTTAGGGGCCCCTATGGCTACACCTTC.

Many counts were recorded for this clonotype. V is TRBV20-1 and J is TRBJ1-2; D remains ambiguous. V was pared by 6 bases and J by 11 bases, with 19 bases between. This CDR3 contains 12 residues. Germline CDR1 reads DFQATT; CDR2 reads SNEGSKA (reference sequence). This chain's CDR3 is CSASGPPFGYTF. In DNA, the CDR3 is TGCAGTGCCAGCGGGCCCCCCTTTGGTTACACCTTC.

CDR3 loop: CSAAGSLNTEAFF. CDR3 nucleotide sequence: TGCAGCGCCGCCGGGAGCTTGAACACTGAAGCTTTCTTT. The rearrangement links TRBV29-1 to TRBJ1-1, with D unresolved. Germline lookup yields CDR1 SQVTM and CDR2 ANQGSEA. The CDR3 runs to 13 residues. V was clipped by 7 bases and J by 0 bases, with 12 bases between them.

The chain uses TRBV18 and TRBJ1-1, with 7 bases that match TRBD1. The trim removed 3 bases at V and 1 base at J, leaving 5 bases unmatched. The CDR3 contains 15 residues. Germline V gives CDR1 KGHSH, CDR2 LQKENI. Here the CDR3 reads CASSPSGTANTEAFF. The CDR3 bases are TGTGCCAGCTCACCCTCCGGGACAGCGAACACTGAAGCTTTCTTT.

This clonotype showed up many times. J is TRBJ2-3 and V is TRBV6-5; D unclear. Germline lookup yields CDR1 MNHEY and CDR2 SVGAGI. The length of the CDR3 is 16 residues. The V and J ends lost 3 bases and 0 bases respectively, with 13 bases between them. The CDR3 bases are TGTGCCAGCAGTTATACCCCGAATCCTAGCACAGATACGCAGTATTTT. This encodes CASSYTPNPSTDTQYF.

This clonotype occurred many times. The V call is TRBV7-9, the J call TRBJ1-5; D unclear. From germline, CDR1 is SEHNR and CDR2 FQNEAQ (reference sequence). The V gene lost 8 bases and the J gene lost 2 bases, with 7 bases spanning the gap. This CDR3 is built from 12 residues. CDR3 protein: CASDGGNQPQHF. The DNA of the CDR3 is TGTGCCAGCGACGGGGGCAATCAGCCCCAGCATTTT.

This clonotype showed up just a few times. This chain connects TRBV6-2 or TRBV6-3 to TRBJ1-2; D is possibly TRBD1 (5 bases). Germline CDR1 and CDR2: MNHEY and SVGEGT. Trimming cost V 6 bases and J 4 bases, with 9 bases left between them. CDR3 length: 12 residues. The CDR3 DNA is TGTGCCAGCAGAGGGGCTCCCTATGGCTACACCTTC. It yields the protein CASRGAPYGYTF.

The rearrangement links TRBV7-9 to TRBJ2-2, with D perhaps TRBD2 (5 bases). The CDR3 runs 16 residues. The germline V and J ends were trimmed by 3 bases and 5 bases, with 16 bases remaining between them. The germline CDR1 and CDR2 sequences are SEHNR and FQNEAQ (reference sequence). The CDR3 reads CASSLSMTGRTGELFF. CDR3 sequence (DNA): TGTGCCAGCAGCTTGAGTATGACGGGAAGGACCGGGGAGCTGTTTTTT.

This clonotype was picked up many times. The chain recombines TRBV11-1 with TRBJ2-3, with D possibly matching TRBD1 (6 bases). This CDR3 has 12 residues. In germline, CDR1 is SGHAT, CDR2 FQDESV (reference sequence). Trimming pared 5 bases from V and 7 bases from J, leaving 10 bases between. The CDR3 region has the DNA TGTGCCAGCAGCCAATGGGACAATACGCAGTATTTT. It encodes CASSQWDNTQYF.

In this sample, this clonotype turned up many times. V usage is TRBV20-1 and J usage is TRBJ1-4, with 7 bases fitting TRBD1. The CDR3 loop spans 13 amino acids. V lost 6 bases and J lost 6; bases outside the gene matches: 7. Germline lookup yields CDR1 DFQATT and CDR2 SNEGSKA (reference sequence). The CDR3 DNA follows: TGCAGTGCGGAAGGGACAGAGTATGAAAAACTGTTTTTT. As protein: CSAEGTEYEKLFF.

This rearrangement joins TRBV3-1 to TRBJ1-3, with unresolved D. This CDR3 contains 16 residues. Trimming removed 4 bases from V and 4 bases from J, with 17 bases in between. Germline CDR1 and CDR2: LGHDT and YNNKEL (reference sequence). The DNA of the CDR3 is TGTGCCAGCAGCCTACTAGGGCAGGAGCTCGGAAACACCATATATTTT. Translating it yields CASSLLGQELGNTIYF.

This clonotype has a handful of counts. The chain employs TRBV6-1 and TRBJ1-4, with D possibly TRBD1 on 6 matching bases. Looked up from germline, CDR1 is MNHNS and CDR2 is SASEGT. The length of the CDR3 is 15 residues. V shed 5 bases and J shed 2 bases, with 12 bases lying between them. The CDR3 region is CASSTGFMTNEKLFF. In DNA form, the CDR3 reads TGTGCCAGCAGTACAGGGTTTATGACTAATGAAAAACTGTTTTTT.

The chain joins TRBV9 to TRBJ2-5; 9 bases align to TRBD1. The germline V gene has CDR1 SGDLS and CDR2 YYNGEE. This CDR3 has 15 amino acids. J gave up 5 bases and V 2 bases, and 7 bases lay outside the gene matches. The CDR3 coding sequence is TGTGCCAGCAGCGTCGCCGGGACAGGGATTGAGACCCAGTACTTC. It encodes CASSVAGTGIETQYF.

This clonotype was observed a few times. CDR3 sequence (DNA): TGTGCCAGCAGCTTAGGGGCGGGGGCGCCCTACACAGATACGCAGTATTTT. It is translated as CASSLGAGAPYTDTQYF. This chain uses TRBV7-2 with TRBJ2-3, with a tentative D call TRBD2 (7 bases). V lost 1 base and J lost 2, with 16 bases in between. This CDR3 has 17 amino acids. Germline V gene lookup returns CDR1 SGHTA and CDR2 FQGNSA.

V gene TRBV29-1 combines with J gene TRBJ1-1; no definite D call. Looked up from germline, CDR1 is SQVTM and CDR2 is ANQGSEA. Trimming took 6 bases from V and 0 from J, leaving 11 bases between them. This CDR3 is built from 13 residues. The CDR3 region has the DNA TGCAGCGTGTGTGTGAAGTTGAACACTGAAGCTTTCTTT. Translating gives CSVCVKLNTEAFF. Full variable domain (outside the CDR3, taken from reference TRBV29-1 and TRBJ1-1): SAVISQKPSRDICQRGTSLTIQCQVDSQVTMMFWYRQQPGQSLTLIATANQGSEATYESGFVIDKFPISRPNLTFSTLTVSNMSPEDSSIYLCSVCVKLNTEAFFGQGTRLTVV.

Details on this clonotype: The junction does not match germline at one end; this may be a read error. The chain has TRBV10-3 and TRBJ1-1; TRBD1 matches 8 bases. The CDR3 is 18 residues long. CDR1 is ENHRY and CDR2 is SYGVKD in the germline V gene. The CDR3 DNA sequence: TGTGCCCTCAGTCCCGACCCAGGGGGCCTTTCCGGGAACACTGAAGCTTTCTTT. Its protein is CALSPDPGGLSGNTEAFF.

In this sample, this clonotype turned up many times. The chain links TRBV12-3 or TRBV12-4 to TRBJ2-1; 9 nucleotides agree with TRBD1. V lost 3 bases to trimming and J lost 1 base; unmatched junction nucleotides: 4. This CDR3 contains 16 residues. The CDR3 region has the DNA TGTGCCAGCAGTTTCCCCGGGACAGGGTCCTACAATGAGCAGTTCTTC. Translation gives CASSFPGTGSYNEQFF.

In its sample, this clonotype was seen many times. The DNA for the CDR3 is TGTGCCATCCGAGGGGTTTCCGAGCAGTACTTC. Its translation: CAIRGVSEQYF. The chain has TRBV28 and TRBJ2-7; D may match TRBD1 or TRBD2 (5 bases each). Germline V CDR1 and CDR2: MDHEN, SYDVKM. The CDR3 is 11 amino acids. Trimming took off 10 bases at V and 6 bases at J, with 13 bases between the two ends.

The chain has TRBV5-1 and TRBJ1-2; no reliable D call. The CDR3 has 13 amino acids. V was pared by 0 bases and J by 8 bases, with 11 bases between. Germline CDR1 is SGHRS and CDR2 is YFSETQ. As DNA, the CDR3 is TGCGCCAGCAGCTTGGAAGGGCCGGAGGGCTACACCTTC. This translates into CASSLEGPEGYTF. Drawing the rest from reference TRBV5-1 and TRBJ1-2, the complete variable domain is KAGVTQTPRYLIKTRGQQVTLSCSPISGHRSVSWYQQTPGQGLQFLFEYFSETQRNKGNFPGRFSGRQFSNSRSEMNVSTLELGDSALYLCASSLEGPEGYTFGSGTRLTVV.